This T cell receptor beta chain was retrieved from a study of T cell changes during pregnancy in multiple sclerosis. Germline V CDR1 and CDR2: LNHDA, SQIVND (reference sequence). The CDR3 is 16 residues long. Trimming left V 3 bases short and J 2 bases short, with 16 bases between. Profiled with immunoSEQ multiplex PCR; TCRdb holds only in-frame clones, not every one. Of over 65,000 clones listed, less than 95% are singletons. The starting material was peripheral blood, obtained in the first trimester of pregnancy. The genes are TRBV19 and TRBJ1-2, with D perhaps TRBD1 (6 bases). The sequence came from a female donor in good health, enrolled as a control in a pregnancy study. The CDR3 spells CASSIFLGASNYGYTF. CDR3 in DNA: TGTGCCAGTAGTATTTTTTTGGGGGCGTCGAACTATGGCTACACCTTC.